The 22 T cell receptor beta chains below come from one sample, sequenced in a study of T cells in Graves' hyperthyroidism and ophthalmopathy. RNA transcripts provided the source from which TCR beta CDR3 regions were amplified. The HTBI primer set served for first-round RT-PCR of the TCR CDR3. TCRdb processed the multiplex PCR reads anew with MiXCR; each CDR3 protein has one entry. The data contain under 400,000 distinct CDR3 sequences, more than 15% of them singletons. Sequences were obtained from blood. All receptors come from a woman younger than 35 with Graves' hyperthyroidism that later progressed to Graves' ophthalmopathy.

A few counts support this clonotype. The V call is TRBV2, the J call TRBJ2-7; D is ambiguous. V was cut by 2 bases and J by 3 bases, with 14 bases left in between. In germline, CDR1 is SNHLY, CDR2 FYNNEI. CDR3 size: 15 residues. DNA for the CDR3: TGTGCCAGCAGTGAAAACAGCCAGGTGCGCTACGAGCAGTACTTC. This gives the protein CASSENSQVRYEQYF. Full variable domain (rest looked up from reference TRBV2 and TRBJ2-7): EPEVTQTPSHQVTQMGQEVILRCVPISNHLYFYWYRQILGQKVEFLVSFYNNEISEKSEIFDDQFSVERPDGSNFTLKIRSTKLEDSAMYFCASSENSQVRYEQYFGPGTRLTVT.

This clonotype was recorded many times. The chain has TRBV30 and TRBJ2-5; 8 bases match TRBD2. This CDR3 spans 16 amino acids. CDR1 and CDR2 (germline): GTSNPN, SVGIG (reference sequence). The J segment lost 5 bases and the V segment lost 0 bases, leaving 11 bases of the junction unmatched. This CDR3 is CAWSVSVGREAETQYF. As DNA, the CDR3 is TGTGCCTGGAGTGTCTCCGTAGGGCGGGAGGCGGAGACCCAGTACTTC. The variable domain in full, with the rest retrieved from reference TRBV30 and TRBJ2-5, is SQTIHQWPATLVQPVGSPLSLECTVEGTSNPNLYWYRQAAGRGLQLLFYSVGIGQISSEVPQNLSASRPQDRQFILSSKKLLLSDSGFYLCAWSVSVGREAETQYFGPGTRLLVL.

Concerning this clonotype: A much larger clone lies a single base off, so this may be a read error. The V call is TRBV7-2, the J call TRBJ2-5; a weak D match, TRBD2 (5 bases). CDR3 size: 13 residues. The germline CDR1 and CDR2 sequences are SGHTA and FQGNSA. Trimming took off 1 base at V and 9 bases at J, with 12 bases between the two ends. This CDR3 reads CASSLVWSEAQYF. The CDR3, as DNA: TGTGCCAGCAGCTTAGTCTGGTCGGAGGCCCAGTACTTC.

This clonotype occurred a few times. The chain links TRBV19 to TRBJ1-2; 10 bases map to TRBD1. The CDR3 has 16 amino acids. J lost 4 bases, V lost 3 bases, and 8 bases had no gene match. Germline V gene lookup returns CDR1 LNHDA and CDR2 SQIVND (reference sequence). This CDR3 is CASSIAGQGGSYGYTF. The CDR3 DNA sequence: TGTGCCAGTAGTATCGCCGGACAGGGGGGTTCCTATGGCTACACCTTC.

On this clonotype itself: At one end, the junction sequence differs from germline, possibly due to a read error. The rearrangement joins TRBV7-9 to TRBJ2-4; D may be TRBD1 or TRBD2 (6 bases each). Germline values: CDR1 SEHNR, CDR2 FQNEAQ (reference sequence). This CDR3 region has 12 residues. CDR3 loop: CVSRGPENIQYF. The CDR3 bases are TGTGTCAGCCGGGGGCCGGAAAACATTCAGTACTTC.

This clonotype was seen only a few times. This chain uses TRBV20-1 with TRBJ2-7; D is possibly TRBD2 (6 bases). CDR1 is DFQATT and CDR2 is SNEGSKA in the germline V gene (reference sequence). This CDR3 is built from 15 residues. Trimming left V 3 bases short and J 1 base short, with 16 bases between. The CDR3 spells CSAREMEGRSYEQYF. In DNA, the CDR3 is TGCAGTGCTAGGGAGATGGAGGGGAGGTCCTACGAGCAGTACTTC.

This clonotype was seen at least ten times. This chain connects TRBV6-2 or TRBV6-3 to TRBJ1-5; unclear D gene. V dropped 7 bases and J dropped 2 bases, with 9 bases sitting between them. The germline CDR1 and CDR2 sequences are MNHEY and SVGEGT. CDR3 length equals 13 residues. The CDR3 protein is CASNEGGNQPQHF. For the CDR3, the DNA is TGTGCCAGCAATGAGGGAGGCAATCAGCCCCAGCATTTT.

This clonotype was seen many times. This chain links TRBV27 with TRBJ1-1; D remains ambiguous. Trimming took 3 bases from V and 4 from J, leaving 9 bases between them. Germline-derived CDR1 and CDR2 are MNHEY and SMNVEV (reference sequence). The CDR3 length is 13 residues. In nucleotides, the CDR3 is TGTGCCAGCAGTTTCCAGTGGGGCACTGAAGCTTTCTTT. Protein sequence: CASSFQWGTEAFF.

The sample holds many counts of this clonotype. CDR3 sequence reads: CASSQGSGTQYF. The CDR3 coding sequence is TGCGCCAGCAGCCAAGGGAGTGGTACGCAGTATTTT. The gene calls are TRBV4-3 and TRBJ2-3; no definite D call. This CDR3 comprises 12 residues. Germline CDR1 LGHNA, CDR2 YSLEER. Trimming cost V 1 base and J 8 bases, with 7 bases left between them.

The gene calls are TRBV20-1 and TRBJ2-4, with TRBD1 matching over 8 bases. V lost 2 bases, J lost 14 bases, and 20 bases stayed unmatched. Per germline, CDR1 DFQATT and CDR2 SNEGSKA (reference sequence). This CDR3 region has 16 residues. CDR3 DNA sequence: TGCAGTGCTAGACCCGCGACAGGGGACATAAAAAATTTAGAGTACTTC. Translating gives CSARPATGDIKNLEYF.

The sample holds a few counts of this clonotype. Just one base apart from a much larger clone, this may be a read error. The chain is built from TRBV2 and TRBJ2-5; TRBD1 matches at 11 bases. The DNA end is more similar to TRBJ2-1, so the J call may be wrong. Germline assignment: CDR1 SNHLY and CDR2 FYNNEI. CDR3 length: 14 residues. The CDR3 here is CASRWDRGLETQFF. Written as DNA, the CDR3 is TGTGCCAGCCGTTGGGACAGGGGGTTGGAGACCCAGTTCTTC.

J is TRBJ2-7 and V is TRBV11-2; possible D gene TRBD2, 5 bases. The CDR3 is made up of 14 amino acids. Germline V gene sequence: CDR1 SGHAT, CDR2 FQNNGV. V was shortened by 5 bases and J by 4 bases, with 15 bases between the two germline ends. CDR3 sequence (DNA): TGTGCCAGCAGCCAGTCGGTCAGGACTTACGAGCAGTACTTC. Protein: CASSQSVRTYEQYF.

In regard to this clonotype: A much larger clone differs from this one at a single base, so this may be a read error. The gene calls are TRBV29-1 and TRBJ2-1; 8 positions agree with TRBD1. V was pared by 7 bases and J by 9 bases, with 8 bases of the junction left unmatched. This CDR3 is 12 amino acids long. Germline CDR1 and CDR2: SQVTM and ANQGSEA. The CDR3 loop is CSGADRASEQFF. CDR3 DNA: TGCAGCGGTGCGGACAGGGCGAGTGAGCAGTTCTTC.

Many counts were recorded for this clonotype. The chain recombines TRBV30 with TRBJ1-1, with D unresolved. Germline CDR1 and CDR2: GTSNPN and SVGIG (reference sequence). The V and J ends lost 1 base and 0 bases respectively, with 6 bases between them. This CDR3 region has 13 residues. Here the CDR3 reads CAWSGQLNTEAFF. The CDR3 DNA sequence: TGTGCCTGGAGTGGGCAGCTGAACACTGAAGCTTTCTTT.

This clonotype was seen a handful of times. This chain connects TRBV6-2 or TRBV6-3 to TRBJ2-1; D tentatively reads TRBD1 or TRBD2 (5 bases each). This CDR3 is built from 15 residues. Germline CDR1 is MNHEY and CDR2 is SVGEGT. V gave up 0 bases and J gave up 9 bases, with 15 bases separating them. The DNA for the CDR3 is TGTGCCAGCAGTTACTCTTTTGACAGCCGGGGTGAGCAGTTCTTC. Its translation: CASSYSFDSRGEQFF.

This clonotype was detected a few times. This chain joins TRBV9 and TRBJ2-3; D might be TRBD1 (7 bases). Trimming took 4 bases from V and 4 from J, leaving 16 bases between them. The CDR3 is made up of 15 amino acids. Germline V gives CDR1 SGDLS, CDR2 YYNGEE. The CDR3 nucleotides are TGTGCCAGCAGCCACGGAGGGGGCTTTCCAGATACGCAGTATTTT. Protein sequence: CASSHGGGFPDTQYF. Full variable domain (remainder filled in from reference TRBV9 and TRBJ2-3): DSGVTQTPKHLITATGQRVTLRCSPRSGDLSVYWYQQSLDQGLQFLIQYYNGEERAKGNILERFSAQQFPDLHSELNLSSLELGDSALYFCASSHGGGFPDTQYFGPGTRLTVL.

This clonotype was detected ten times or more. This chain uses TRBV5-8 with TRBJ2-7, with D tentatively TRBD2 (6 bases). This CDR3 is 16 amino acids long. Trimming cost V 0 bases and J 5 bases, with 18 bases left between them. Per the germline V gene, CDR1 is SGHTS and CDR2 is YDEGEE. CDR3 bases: TGTGCCAGCAGCTTGGATGGGCGGGGCGCCGTACACGAGCAGTACTTC. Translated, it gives CASSLDGRGAVHEQYF.

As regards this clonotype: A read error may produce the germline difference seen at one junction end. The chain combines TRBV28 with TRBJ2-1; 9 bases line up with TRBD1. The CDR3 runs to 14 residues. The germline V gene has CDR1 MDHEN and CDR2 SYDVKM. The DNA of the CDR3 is TGTACCAGCAGTTTATGGGGACAGGGCAATGAGCAGTTCTTC. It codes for CTSSLWGQGNEQFF.

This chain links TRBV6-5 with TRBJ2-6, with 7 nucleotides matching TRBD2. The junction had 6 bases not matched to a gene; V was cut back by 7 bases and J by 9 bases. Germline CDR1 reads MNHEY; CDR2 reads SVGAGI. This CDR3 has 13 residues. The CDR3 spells CASTSGDYNVLTF. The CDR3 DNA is TGTGCCAGCACCAGCGGGGACTACAACGTCCTGACTTTC.

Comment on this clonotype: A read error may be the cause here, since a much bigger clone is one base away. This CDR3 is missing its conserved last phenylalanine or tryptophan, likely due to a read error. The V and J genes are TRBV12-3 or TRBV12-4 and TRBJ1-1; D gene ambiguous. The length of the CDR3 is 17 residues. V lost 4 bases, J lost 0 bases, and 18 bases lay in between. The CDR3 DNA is TGTGCCAGCAGTTCCAACCGTTTCGCTACTATGAACACTGAAGCTTTCTCT. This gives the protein CASSSNRFATMNTEAFS.

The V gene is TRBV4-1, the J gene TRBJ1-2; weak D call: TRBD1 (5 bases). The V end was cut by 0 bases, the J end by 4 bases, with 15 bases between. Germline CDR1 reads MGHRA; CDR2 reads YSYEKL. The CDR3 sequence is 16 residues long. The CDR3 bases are TGCGCCAGCAGCCAAGATATGGGGGAAGGGGCCTATGGCTACACCTTC. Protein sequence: CASSQDMGEGAYGYTF.

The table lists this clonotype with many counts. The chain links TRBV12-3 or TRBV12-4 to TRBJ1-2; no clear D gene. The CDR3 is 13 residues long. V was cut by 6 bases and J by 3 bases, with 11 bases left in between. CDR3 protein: CASSSDADYGYTF. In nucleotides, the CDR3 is TGTGCCAGCAGCTCAGACGCAGACTATGGCTACACCTTC.